This T cell receptor (beta chain) was profiled in a study of T cells in Graves' hyperthyroidism and ophthalmopathy. Researchers barred patients who had uncontrolled infection, other autoimmune disease, pregnancy or lactation. Together with thyroid ultrasound, orbital computed tomography, serum thyroxine and TRAb, clinical symptoms were used for diagnoses. Amplified TCR beta CDR3 regions came from RNA transcripts. TCR CDR3 underwent first-round RT-PCR with the HTBI primer set. MiXCR was run by TCRdb on the multiplex PCR reads, yielding one entry per CDR3 protein. The table has roughly 400,000 distinct CDR3 sequences, about 14% seen once. Trimming cost V 4 bases and J 0 bases, with 6 bases left between them. The CDR3 loop spans 12 amino acids. The germline CDR1 and CDR2 sequences are SQVTM and ANQGSEA.

This sequence joins TRBV29-1 and TRBJ1-2; D not resolved. This receptor was taken from a man over 45 with Graves' ophthalmopathy. Material for sequencing was blood. DNA of the CDR3: TGCAGCGTTGCCGCAGCTAACTATGGCTACACCTTC. Translating gives CSVAAANYGYTF.